Each of the 19 T cell receptor beta chains below was sequenced from the same sample in a study of blood T cell repertoires in COVID-19. Method: immunoSEQ multiplex PCR; TCRdb's copy keeps in-frame clones and lacks some. Among around 310,000 clones listed, around 92% were seen once. The sample consisted of PBMCs or T cells enriched from blood (not recorded which). The source is a woman aged 30 to 39 who had recovered from COVID-19.

V is TRBV7-2 and J is TRBJ1-5; the match to TRBD1 covers 9 bases. Looked up from germline, CDR1 is SGHTA and CDR2 is FQGNSA. The CDR3 covers 14 residues. The ends lost 1 base at V and 5 bases at J; junction bases unmatched: 0. CDR3 bases: TGTGCCAGCAGCTTAGGGACAGGGGATCAGCCCCAGCATTTT. It specifies CASSLGTGDQPQHF.

This chain uses TRBV19 with TRBJ1-1; 10 bases fit TRBD1. There are 15 residues in the CDR3. V was clipped by 6 bases and J by 5 bases; unmatched bases: 9. CDR1 LNHDA and CDR2 SQIVND come from the germline V gene (reference sequence). The CDR3 nucleotides are TGTGCCAGTAGGAGGGCCTCGGACAGGGGGACTGAAGCTTTCTTT. Translation: CASRRASDRGTEAFF.

The gene calls are TRBV12-5 and TRBJ1-2, with a possible D match to TRBD1 (6 bases). Looked up from germline, CDR1 is LGHNT and CDR2 is FRNRAP. The CDR3 is made up of 14 amino acids. V gave up 2 bases and J gave up 6 bases, with 13 bases separating them. As DNA, the CDR3 is TGTGCTAGTGGTTTGCCGCCAAACAGGGATGGCTACACCTTC. Translation: CASGLPPNRDGYTF.

This chain connects TRBV10-1 to TRBJ2-3; 12 bases are a match to TRBD2. The CDR3 length is 15 residues. CDR1 is WNHNN and CDR2 is SYGVQD in the germline V gene (reference sequence). J gave up 4 bases and V 6 bases, and 5 bases lay outside the gene matches. The CDR3 region is CASSNTSGRSDTQYF. CDR3 sequence (DNA): TGCGCCAGCAGCAACACTAGCGGGAGGTCAGATACGCAGTATTTT.

The chain is built from TRBV7-9 and TRBJ2-6, with TRBD2 as a possible D gene (5 bases). The CDR3 covers 17 residues. Germline-derived CDR1 and CDR2 are SEHNR and FQNEAQ (reference sequence). Trimming shortened V by 6 bases and J by 0 bases, and 15 bases separated the two germline ends. The CDR3 nucleotides are TGTGCCAGCAGATCAGGACTGGGATTCTCTGGGGCCAACGTCCTGACTTTC. Translation gives CASRSGLGFSGANVLTF.

This clone showed up just once. This chain uses TRBV19 with TRBJ1-2, with TRBD1 matching over 7 bases. Germline CDR1 reads LNHDA; CDR2 reads SQIVND (reference sequence). This CDR3 has 14 residues. Losses at the gene ends were 4 bases for V and 5 bases for J; bases not matched to a gene: 7. This CDR3 is CASSTRDSMYGYTF. DNA of the CDR3: TGTGCCAGTAGTACCCGGGACAGTATGTATGGCTACACCTTC.

The chain is built from TRBV18 and TRBJ1-4, with 9 bases identical to TRBD1. Per germline, CDR1 KGHSH and CDR2 LQKENI. The CDR3 has 15 amino acids. J was trimmed by 6 bases and V by 3 bases; bases with no gene match: 5. CDR3 region: CASSPGTGRYEKLFF. CDR3 bases: TGTGCCAGCTCACCCGGGACAGGGCGATATGAAAAACTGTTTTTT.

The genes are TRBV9 and TRBJ2-5; 7 bases map to TRBD1. The germline V gene has CDR1 SGDLS and CDR2 YYNGEE. The CDR3 has 15 amino acids. V lost 0 bases to trimming and J lost 4 bases; unmatched junction nucleotides: 6. The CDR3 here is CASSVEQGITETQYF. In nucleotides, the CDR3 is TGTGCCAGCAGCGTAGAACAGGGGATAACAGAGACCCAGTACTTC.

V gene TRBV6-5 combines with J gene TRBJ1-2; TRBD1 is a possible D gene (5 bases). The CDR3 extends over 14 amino acids. Trimming cost V 4 bases and J 6 bases, with 15 bases left between them. Germline lookup yields CDR1 MNHEY and CDR2 SVGAGI. CDR3 DNA sequence: TGTGCCAGCAGTTCTGCGCGGGGGATTCATGGCTACACCTTC. Residues: CASSSARGIHGYTF.

Concerning this clone itself: Additional DNA sequences in this sample encode the identical CDR3. The J gene is TRBJ1-1, the V gene TRBV6-5, with 9 nucleotides matching TRBD1. Germline loops: CDR1 MNHEY, CDR2 SVGAGI. The CDR3 contains 14 residues. The V segment lost 6 bases and the J segment 5 bases; nucleotides outside the gene matches: 7. CDR3 DNA: TGTGCCAGCAGCTCACAGGGGGCATATACTGAAGCTTTCTTT. Translated, it gives CASSSQGAYTEAFF.

The rearrangement links TRBV30 to TRBJ2-1; the match to TRBD1 covers 7 bases. Germline values: CDR1 GTSNPN, CDR2 SVGIG (reference sequence). V was pared by 5 bases and J by 8 bases, with 6 bases of the junction left unmatched. The CDR3 is 12 amino acids. CDR3 nucleotide sequence: TGTGCCTGGGGGACAGACATCGATGAGCAGTTCTTC. It specifies CAWGTDIDEQFF.

V usage is TRBV27 and J usage is TRBJ1-3; 8 bases line up with TRBD1. Losses at the gene ends were 6 bases for V and 4 bases for J; bases not matched to a gene: 8. Germline lookup yields CDR1 MNHEY and CDR2 SMNVEV (reference sequence). CDR3 size: 15 residues. The CDR3 nucleotides read TGTGCCAGCAGCCGGACAGGGTATGAGGGAAACACCATATATTTT. It is translated as CASSRTGYEGNTIYF.

This chain joins TRBV5-1 and TRBJ1-1; TRBD1 matches 9 bases. This CDR3 spans 16 amino acids. V lost 2 bases to trimming and J lost 3 bases; unmatched junction nucleotides: 8. Germline lookup yields CDR1 SGHRS and CDR2 YFSETQ. CDR3 amino acids: CASSLTRDRVDTEAFF. The CDR3 nucleotides are TGCGCCAGCAGCTTAACCCGGGACAGGGTGGACACTGAAGCTTTCTTT.

The genes are TRBV25-1 and TRBJ2-1, with unresolved D. In germline, CDR1 is MGHDK, CDR2 SYGVNS. This CDR3 region has 15 residues. V lost 7 bases and J lost 6, with 19 bases in between. In nucleotides, the CDR3 is TGTGCCAGCACACCTGGGCACAAAGAGAGCAATGAGCAGTTCTTC. Protein sequence: CASTPGHKESNEQFF.

V and J are TRBV4-1 and TRBJ1-2, with D tentatively TRBD1 (5 bases). The CDR3 extends over 15 amino acids. Germline V lookup: CDR1 MGHRA, CDR2 YSYEKL. The ends were cut back, 3 bases at V and 5 bases at J, with 16 bases in the middle. CDR3 residues: CASSQTSTGSYGYTF. CDR3 bases: TGCGCCAGCAGCCAGACCTCAACAGGATCATATGGCTACACCTTC.

This clone has at least ten counts. CDR3 region: CASSFSGRARGEQFF. The CDR3 DNA sequence: TGTGCCAGCAGCTTTAGCGGGAGGGCCCGAGGTGAGCAGTTCTTC. This chain uses TRBV7-3 with TRBJ2-1, with 11 bases matching TRBD2. Germline assignment: CDR1 SGHTA and CDR2 FQGTGA. This CDR3 region has 15 residues. The junction had 7 bases not matched to a gene; V was cut back by 3 bases and J by 9 bases.

This chain links TRBV4-2 with TRBJ1-2; no reliable D call. From germline, CDR1 is LGHNA and CDR2 YNFKEQ. V was shortened by 1 base and J by 2 bases, with 11 bases between the two germline ends. This CDR3 comprises 15 residues. The CDR3 sequence is CASSQGFGENYGYTF. The CDR3 bases are TGTGCCAGCAGCCAAGGGTTTGGAGAAAACTATGGCTACACCTTC.

The J gene is TRBJ1-3, the V gene TRBV18; 8 bases align to TRBD1. This CDR3 comprises 17 residues. Germline V gene sequence: CDR1 KGHSH, CDR2 LQKENI. The ends lost 0 bases at V and 0 bases at J; junction bases unmatched: 4. The CDR3 here is CASSPPFTGGSGNTIYF. The CDR3 nucleotides read TGTGCCAGCTCACCACCTTTCACAGGGGGCTCTGGAAACACCATATATTTT.

The rearrangement links TRBV6-5 to TRBJ2-7; TRBD2 might be the D (7 bases). V dropped 2 bases and J dropped 7 bases, with 15 bases sitting between them. CDR3 length: 14 residues. Germline values: CDR1 MNHEY, CDR2 SVGAGI. CDR3 nucleotide sequence: TGTGCCAGCAGTTACGGGCGGGAGAGGGGGGAGCAGTACTTC. Protein product: CASSYGRERGEQYF.